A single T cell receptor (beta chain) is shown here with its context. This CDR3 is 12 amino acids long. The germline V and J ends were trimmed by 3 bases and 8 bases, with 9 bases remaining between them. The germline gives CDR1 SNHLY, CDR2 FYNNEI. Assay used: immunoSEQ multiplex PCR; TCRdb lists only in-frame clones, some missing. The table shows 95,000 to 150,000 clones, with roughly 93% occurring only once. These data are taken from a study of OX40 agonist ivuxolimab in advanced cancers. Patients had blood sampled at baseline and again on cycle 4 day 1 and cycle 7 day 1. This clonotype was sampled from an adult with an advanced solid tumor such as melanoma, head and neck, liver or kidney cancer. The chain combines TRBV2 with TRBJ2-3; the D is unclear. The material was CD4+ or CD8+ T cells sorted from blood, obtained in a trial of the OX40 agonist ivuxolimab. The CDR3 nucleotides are TGTGCCAGCAGTGACTCGGGTAGTACGCAGTATTTT. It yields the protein CASSDSGSTQYF.